This T cell receptor beta chain was sequenced in a study of shared clonotypes between healthy human individuals. Study-level points and caveats: Represented diversity (both genetic and exposure-history) was limited by the small number of donors.

Adult Caucasians living in Nashville, Tennessee made up all of the donors. As concerns this clone: Antigen: not known. The same CDR3 is also encoded by other DNA sequences in this sample.

Deep was the level used in running the assay. In the original processing: Filtering differed because ImmunoSEQ produced junction-only sequences that carried no quality scores. The data were produced by immunoSEQ multiplex PCR, yet TCRdb's version contains in-frame clones alone and is incomplete. Clonal size and the V and J genes are those of that table, whereas D and trimming came from the DNA. The table includes fewer than 700,000 clones, roughly 79% detected once. Sample: PBMCs. The receptor was derived from a middle-aged woman in good health. Some clones in this sample may be carry-over from other donors' samples.

CDR3 sequence (DNA): TGTGCCTGGAGTGTACGGAGGGAGTCGACCGATACGCAGTATTTT. The encoded protein is CAWSVRRESTDTQYF. J is TRBJ2-3 and V is TRBV30; D is possibly TRBD2 (6 bases). Germline V CDR1 and CDR2: GTSNPN, SVGIG (reference sequence). This CDR3 comprises 15 residues. V shed 0 bases and J shed 6 bases, with 16 bases lying between them.